The sequence of this TCR beta chain was determined in a study of blood T cell repertoires in COVID-19. Study as a whole: The cDNA or gDNA used as material had been derived from T cells, B-cell-depleted T cells, or PBMCs.

In the authors' workflow: It was from reference gene primer amplification that nucleated cell counts were estimated. Profiled with immunoSEQ multiplex PCR; TCRdb holds only in-frame clones, not every one. V and J calls and clone size are given by that table; D and trimming were obtained from the DNA. This repertoire shows about 190,000 clones, roughly 80% found once; its top ten account for about 15%. V was clipped by 6 bases and J by 1 base; unmatched bases: 4. The CDR3 contains 15 residues. Per germline, CDR1 SGHTA and CDR2 FQGTGA. The sequenced sample consisted of peripheral blood. This TCR was sampled from a man under 40 with active or convalescent COVID-19. This rearrangement joins TRBV7-3 to TRBJ2-3; 10 nucleotides align to TRBD2. The CDR3 region is CASRLGTSGTDTQYF. The CDR3 region has the DNA TGTGCCAGCAGACTCGGGACTAGCGGCACAGATACGCAGTATTTT.